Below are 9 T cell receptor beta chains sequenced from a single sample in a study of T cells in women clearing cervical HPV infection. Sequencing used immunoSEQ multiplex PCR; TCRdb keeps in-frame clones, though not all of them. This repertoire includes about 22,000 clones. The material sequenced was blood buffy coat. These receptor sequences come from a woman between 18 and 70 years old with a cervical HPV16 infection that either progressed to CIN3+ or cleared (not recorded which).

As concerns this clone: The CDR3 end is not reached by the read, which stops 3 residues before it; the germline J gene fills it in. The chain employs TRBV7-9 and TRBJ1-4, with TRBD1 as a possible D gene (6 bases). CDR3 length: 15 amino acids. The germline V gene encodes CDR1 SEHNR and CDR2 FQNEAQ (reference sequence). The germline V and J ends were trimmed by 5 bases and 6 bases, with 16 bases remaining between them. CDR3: CASSQRGGADEKLFF. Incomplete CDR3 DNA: TGTGCCAGCAGCCAGCGGGGGGGGGCCGATGAAAAA.

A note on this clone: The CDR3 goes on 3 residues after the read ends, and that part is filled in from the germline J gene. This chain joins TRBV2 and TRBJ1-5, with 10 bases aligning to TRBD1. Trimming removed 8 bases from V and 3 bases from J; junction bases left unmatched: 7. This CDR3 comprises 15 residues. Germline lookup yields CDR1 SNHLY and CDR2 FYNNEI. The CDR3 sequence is CASEATGGVNQPQHF. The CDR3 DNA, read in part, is TGTGCCAGCGAGGCGACAGGGGGCGTCAATCAGCCC.

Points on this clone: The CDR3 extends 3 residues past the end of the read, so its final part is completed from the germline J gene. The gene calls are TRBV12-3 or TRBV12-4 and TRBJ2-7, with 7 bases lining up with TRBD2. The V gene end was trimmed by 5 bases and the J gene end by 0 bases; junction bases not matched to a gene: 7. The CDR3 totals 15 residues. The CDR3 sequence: CASSRTRGGSYEQYF. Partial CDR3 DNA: TGTGCCAGCAGTCGTACTCGCGGGGGCTCCTACGAG.

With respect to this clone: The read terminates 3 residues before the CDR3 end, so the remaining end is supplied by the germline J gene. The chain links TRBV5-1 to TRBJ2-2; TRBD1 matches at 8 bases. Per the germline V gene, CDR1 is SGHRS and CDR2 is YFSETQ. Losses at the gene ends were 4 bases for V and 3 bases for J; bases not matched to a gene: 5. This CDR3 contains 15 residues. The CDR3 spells CASSPGQEYTGELFF. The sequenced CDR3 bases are TGCGCCAGCAGCCCGGGACAGGAGTACACCGGGGAG. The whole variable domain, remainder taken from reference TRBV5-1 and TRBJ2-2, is KAGVTQTPRYLIKTRGQQVTLSCSPISGHRSVSWYQQTPGQGLQFLFEYFSETQRNKGNFPGRFSGRQFSNSRSEMNVSTLELGDSALYLCASSPGQEYTGELFFGEGSRLTVL.

CDR3 amino acids: CASSQDLSETQYF. CDR3 DNA (partial): TGTGCCAGCAGCCAAGATCTGTCGGAGACC. The rearrangement uses TRBV14 and TRBJ2-5; D unresolved. From the germline J gene comes the end of the CDR3, since the read stops 3 residues before it. V was clipped by 0 bases and J by 5 bases, with 7 bases between them. Germline V lookup: CDR1 SGHDN, CDR2 FVKESK. The CDR3 has 13 residues.

The CDR3 spells CASSLLGYQETQYF. CDR3 DNA, as far as it was read: TGTGCCAGCAGCTTACTCGGGTACCAAGAGACC. This sequence joins TRBV7-2 and TRBJ2-5; D is unclear. Read sequence stops 3 residues before the CDR3 end, and the germline J gene provides the missing end. Germline CDR1 SGHTA, CDR2 FQGNSA. The germline V and J ends were trimmed by 2 bases and 0 bases, with 7 bases remaining between them. The CDR3 totals 14 residues.

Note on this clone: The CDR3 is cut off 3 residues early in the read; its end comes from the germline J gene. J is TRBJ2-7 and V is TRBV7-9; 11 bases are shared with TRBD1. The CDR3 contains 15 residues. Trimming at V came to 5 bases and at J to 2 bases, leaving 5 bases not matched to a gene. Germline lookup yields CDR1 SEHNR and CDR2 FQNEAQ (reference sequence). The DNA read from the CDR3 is TGTGCCAGCAGCCCTCGGACAGGGGGCCCCTACGAG. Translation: CASSPRTGGPYE. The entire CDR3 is CASSPRTGGPYEQYF.

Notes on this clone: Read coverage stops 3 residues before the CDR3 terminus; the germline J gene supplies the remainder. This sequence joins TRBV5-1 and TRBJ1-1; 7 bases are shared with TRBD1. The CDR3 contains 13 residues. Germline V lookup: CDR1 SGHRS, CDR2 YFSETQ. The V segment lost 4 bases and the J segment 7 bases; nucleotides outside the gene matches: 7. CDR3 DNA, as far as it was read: TGCGCCAGCAGCCAGACAGGGCAGGGTGAA. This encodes CASSQTGQGE. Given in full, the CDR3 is CASSQTGQGEAFF.

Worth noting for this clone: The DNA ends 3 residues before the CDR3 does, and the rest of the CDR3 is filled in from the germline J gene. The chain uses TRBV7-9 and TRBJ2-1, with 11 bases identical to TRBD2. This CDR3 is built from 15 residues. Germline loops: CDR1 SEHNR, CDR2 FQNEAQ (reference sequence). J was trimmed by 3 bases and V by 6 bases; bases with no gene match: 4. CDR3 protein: CASRAGLADYNEQFF. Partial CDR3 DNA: TGTGCCAGCAGAGCGGGACTAGCGGACTACAATGAG.